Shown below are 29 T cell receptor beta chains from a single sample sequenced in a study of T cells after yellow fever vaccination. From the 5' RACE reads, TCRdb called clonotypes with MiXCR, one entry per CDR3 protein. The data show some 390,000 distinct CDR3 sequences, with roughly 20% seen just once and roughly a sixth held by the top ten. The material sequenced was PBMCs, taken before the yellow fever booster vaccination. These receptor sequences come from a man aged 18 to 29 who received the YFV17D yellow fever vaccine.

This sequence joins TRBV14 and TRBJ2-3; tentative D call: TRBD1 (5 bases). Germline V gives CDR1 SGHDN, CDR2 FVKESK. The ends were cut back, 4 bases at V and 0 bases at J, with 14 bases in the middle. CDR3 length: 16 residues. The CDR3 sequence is CASSLGVGRSTDTQYF. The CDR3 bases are TGTGCCAGCAGCCTAGGGGTTGGAAGGAGCACAGATACGCAGTATTTT.

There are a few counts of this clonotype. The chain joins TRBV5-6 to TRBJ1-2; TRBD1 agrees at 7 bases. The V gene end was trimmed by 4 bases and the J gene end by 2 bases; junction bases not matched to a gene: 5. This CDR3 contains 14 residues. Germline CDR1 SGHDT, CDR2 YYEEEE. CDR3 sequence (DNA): TGTGCCAGCAGCGCTGAGACAGGGAACTATGGCTACACCTTC. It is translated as CASSAETGNYGYTF. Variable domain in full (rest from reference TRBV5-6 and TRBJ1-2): DAGVTQSPTHLIKTRGQQVTLRCSPKSGHDTVSWYQQALGQGPQFIFQYYEEEERQRGNFPDRFSGHQFPNYSSELNVNALLLGDSALYLCASSAETGNYGYTFGSGTRLTVV.

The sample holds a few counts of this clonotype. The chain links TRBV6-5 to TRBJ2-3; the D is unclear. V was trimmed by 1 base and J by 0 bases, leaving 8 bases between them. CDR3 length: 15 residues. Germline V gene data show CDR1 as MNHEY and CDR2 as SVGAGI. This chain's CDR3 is CASSYWGFSTDTQYF. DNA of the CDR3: TGTGCCAGCAGTTACTGGGGTTTTAGCACAGATACGCAGTATTTT.

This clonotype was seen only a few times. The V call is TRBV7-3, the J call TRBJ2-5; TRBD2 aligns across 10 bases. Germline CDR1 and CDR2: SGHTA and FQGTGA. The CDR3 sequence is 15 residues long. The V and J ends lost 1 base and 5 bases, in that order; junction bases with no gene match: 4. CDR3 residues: CASSLKTSGLETQYF. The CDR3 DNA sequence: TGTGCCAGCAGCTTAAAGACTAGCGGGTTGGAGACCCAGTACTTC. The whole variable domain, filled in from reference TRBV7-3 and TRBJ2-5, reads GAGVSQTPSNKVTEKGKYVELRCDPISGHTALYWYRQSLGQGPEFLIYFQGTGAADDSGLPNDRFFAVRPEGSVSTLKIQRTERGDSAVYLCASSLKTSGLETQYFGPGTRLLVL.

The DNA of the CDR3 is TGCGCCAGCAGCCCGTCAGGATTAGCTAACTATGGCTACACCTTC. It codes for CASSPSGLANYGYTF. The chain recombines TRBV5-1 with TRBJ1-2; D is uncertain. The CDR3 runs to 15 residues. CDR1 SGHRS and CDR2 YFSETQ come from the germline V gene. V was trimmed by 4 bases and J by 0 bases, leaving 13 bases between them.

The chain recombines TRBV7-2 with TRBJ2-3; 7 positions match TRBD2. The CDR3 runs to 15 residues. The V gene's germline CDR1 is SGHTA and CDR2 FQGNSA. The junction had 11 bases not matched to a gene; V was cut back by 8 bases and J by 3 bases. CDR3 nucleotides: TGTGCCAGCTCAAGCGCGGCTAGCGGAACAGATACGCAGTATTTT. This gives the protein CASSSAASGTDTQYF.

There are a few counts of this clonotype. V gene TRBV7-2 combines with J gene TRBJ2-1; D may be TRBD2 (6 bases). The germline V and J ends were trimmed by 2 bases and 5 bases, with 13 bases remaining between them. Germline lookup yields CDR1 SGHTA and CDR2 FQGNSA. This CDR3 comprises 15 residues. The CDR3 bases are TGTGCCAGCAGCTTACCGCGGGGAAGTCACAATGAGCAGTTCTTC. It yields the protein CASSLPRGSHNEQFF. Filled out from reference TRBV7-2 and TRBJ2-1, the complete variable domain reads GAGVSQSPSNKVTEKGKDVELRCDPISGHTALYWYRQSLGQGLEFLIYFQGNSAPDKSGLPSDRFSAERTGGSVSTLTIQRTQQEDSAVYLCASSLPRGSHNEQFFGPGTRLTVL.

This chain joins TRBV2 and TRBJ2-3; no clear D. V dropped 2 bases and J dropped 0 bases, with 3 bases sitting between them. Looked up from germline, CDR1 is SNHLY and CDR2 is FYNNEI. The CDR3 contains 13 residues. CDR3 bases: TGTGCCAGCAGTGAATTCAGCACAGATACGCAGTATTTT. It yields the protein CASSEFSTDTQYF. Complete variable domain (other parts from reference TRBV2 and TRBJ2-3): EPEVTQTPSHQVTQMGQEVILRCVPISNHLYFYWYRQILGQKVEFLVSFYNNEISEKSEIFDDQFSVERPDGSNFTLKIRSTKLEDSAMYFCASSEFSTDTQYFGPGTRLTVL.

For the CDR3, the DNA is TGTGCCTGGAGTCCGCCGGACAGAGATGGCTACACCTTC. Translation: CAWSPPDRDGYTF. The chain carries TRBV30 and TRBJ1-2; tentative D call: TRBD1 (6 bases). The germline CDR1 and CDR2 sequences are GTSNPN and SVGIG (reference sequence). There are 13 residues in the CDR3. Trimming removed 2 bases at V and 6 bases at J, with 13 bases between. Drawing the rest from reference TRBV30 and TRBJ1-2, the complete variable domain is SQTIHQWPATLVQPVGSPLSLECTVEGTSNPNLYWYRQAAGRGLQLLFYSVGIGQISSEVPQNLSASRPQDRQFILSSKKLLLSDSGFYLCAWSPPDRDGYTFGSGTRLTVV.

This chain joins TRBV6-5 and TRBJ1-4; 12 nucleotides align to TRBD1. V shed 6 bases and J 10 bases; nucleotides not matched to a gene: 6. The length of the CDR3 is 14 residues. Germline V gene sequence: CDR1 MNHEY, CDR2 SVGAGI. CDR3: CASRPGQGARKLFF. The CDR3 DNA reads TGTGCCAGCAGGCCGGGACAGGGGGCTAGAAAACTGTTTTTT.

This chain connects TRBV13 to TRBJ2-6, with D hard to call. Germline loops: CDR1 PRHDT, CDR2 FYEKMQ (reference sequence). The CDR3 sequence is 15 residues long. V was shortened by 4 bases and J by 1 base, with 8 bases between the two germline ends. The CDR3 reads CASSYEGSGANVLTF. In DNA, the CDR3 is TGTGCCAGCAGCTATGAAGGGTCTGGGGCCAACGTCCTGACTTTC.

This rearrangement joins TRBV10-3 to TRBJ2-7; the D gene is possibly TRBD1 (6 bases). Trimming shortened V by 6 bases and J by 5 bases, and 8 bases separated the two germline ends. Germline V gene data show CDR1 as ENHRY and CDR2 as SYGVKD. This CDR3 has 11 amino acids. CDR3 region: CAIRKGDEQYF. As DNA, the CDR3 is TGTGCCATCAGGAAGGGGGACGAGCAGTACTTC.

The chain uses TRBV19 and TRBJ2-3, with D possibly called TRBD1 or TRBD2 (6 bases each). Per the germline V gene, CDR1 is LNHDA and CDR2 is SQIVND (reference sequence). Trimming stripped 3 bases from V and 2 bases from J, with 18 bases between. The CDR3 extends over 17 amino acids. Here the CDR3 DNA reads TGTGCCAGTAGTATGTGGGGGGCCCCATCATACACAGATACGCAGTATTTT. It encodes CASSMWGAPSYTDTQYF.

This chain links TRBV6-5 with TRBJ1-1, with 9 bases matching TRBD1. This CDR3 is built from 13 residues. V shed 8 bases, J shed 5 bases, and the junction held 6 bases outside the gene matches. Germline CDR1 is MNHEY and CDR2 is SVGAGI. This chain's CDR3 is CASSDRGGTEAFF. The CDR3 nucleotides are TGTGCCAGCTCGGACAGGGGAGGAACTGAAGCTTTCTTT.

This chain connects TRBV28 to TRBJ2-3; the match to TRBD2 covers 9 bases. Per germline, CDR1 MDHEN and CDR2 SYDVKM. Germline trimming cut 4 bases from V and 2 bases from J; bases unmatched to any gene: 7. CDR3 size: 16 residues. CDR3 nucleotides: TGTGCCAGCAGTTCCATAGCGGGGGCAAACACAGATACGCAGTATTTT. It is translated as CASSSIAGANTDTQYF. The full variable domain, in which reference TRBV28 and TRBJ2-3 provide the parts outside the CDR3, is DVKVTQSSRYLVKRTGEKVFLECVQDMDHENMFWYRQDPGLGLRLIYFSYDVKMKEKGDIPEGYSVSREKKERFSLILESASTNQTSMYLCASSSIAGANTDTQYFGPGTRLTVL.

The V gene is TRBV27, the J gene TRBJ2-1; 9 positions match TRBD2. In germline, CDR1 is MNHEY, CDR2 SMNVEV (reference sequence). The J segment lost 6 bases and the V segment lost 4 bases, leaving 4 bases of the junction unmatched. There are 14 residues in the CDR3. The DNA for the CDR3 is TGTGCCAGCAGTTCGCCTAGCGGGGTCAATGAGCAGTTCTTC. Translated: CASSSPSGVNEQFF.

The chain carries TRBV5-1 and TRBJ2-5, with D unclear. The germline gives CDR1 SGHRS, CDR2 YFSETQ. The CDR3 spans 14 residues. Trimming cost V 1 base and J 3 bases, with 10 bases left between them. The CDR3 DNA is TGCGCCAGCAGCTTGTGGGTTAGAAAAGAGACCCAGTACTTC. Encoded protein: CASSLWVRKETQYF.

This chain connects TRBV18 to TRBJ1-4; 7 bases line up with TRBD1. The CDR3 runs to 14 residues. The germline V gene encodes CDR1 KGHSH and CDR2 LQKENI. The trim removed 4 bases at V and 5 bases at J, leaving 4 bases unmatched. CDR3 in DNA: TGTGCCAGCTCACAGGGACAGAGGAATGAAAAACTGTTTTTT. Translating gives CASSQGQRNEKLFF.

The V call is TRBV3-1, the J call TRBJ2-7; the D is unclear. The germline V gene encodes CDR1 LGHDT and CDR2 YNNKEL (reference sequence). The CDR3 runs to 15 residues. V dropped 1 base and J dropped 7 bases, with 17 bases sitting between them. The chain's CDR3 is CASSQGVQASGEQYF. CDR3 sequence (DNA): TGTGCCAGCAGCCAAGGTGTCCAGGCAAGTGGGGAGCAGTACTTC.

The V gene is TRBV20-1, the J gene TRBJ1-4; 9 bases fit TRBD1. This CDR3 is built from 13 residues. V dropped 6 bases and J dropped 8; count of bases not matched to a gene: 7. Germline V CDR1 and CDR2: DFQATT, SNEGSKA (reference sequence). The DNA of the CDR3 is TGCAGTGCAAAGGGGACAGGGTGGGAAAAACTGTTTTTT. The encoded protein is CSAKGTGWEKLFF.

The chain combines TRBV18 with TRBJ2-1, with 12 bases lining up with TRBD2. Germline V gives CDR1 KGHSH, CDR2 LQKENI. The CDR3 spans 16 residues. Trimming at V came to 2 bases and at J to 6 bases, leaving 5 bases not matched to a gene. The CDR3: CASSPVLAGGPNEQFF. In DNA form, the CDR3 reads TGTGCCAGCTCACCAGTTCTAGCGGGGGGGCCCAATGAGCAGTTCTTC.

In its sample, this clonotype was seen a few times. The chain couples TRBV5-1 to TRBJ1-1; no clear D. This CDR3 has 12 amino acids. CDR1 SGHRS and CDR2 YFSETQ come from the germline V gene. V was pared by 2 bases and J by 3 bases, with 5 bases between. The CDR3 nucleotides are TGCGCCAGCAGCTTTGGGGACACTGAAGCTTTCTTT. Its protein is CASSFGDTEAFF.

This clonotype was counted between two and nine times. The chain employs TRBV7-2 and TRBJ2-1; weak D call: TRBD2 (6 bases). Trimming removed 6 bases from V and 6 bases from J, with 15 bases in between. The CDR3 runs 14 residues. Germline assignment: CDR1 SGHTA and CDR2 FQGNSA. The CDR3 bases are TGTGCCAGCAGGCGGGACTCCACCCGCAATGAGCAGTTCTTC. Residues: CASRRDSTRNEQFF.

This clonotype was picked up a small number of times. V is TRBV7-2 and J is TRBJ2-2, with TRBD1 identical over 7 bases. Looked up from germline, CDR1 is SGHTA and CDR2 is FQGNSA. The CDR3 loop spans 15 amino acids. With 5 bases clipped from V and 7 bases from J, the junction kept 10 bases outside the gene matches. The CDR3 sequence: CASSPMTGMNGELFF. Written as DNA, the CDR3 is TGTGCCAGCAGCCCAATGACAGGGATGAACGGGGAGCTGTTTTTT.

CDR3 coding DNA: TGCAGCGTTGAAAAGGACAGGGCGGGAGATACGCAGTATTTT. Translated: CSVEKDRAGDTQYF. The J gene is TRBJ2-3, the V gene TRBV29-1, with 8 bases identical to TRBD1. CDR3 length: 14 amino acids. Germline CDR1 and CDR2: SQVTM and ANQGSEA. With V trimmed by 2 bases and J by 5 bases, 6 bases remained unmatched.

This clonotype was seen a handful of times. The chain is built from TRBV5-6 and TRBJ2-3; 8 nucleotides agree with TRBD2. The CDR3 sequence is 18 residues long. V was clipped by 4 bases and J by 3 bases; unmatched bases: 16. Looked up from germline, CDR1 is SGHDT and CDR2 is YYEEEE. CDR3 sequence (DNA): TGTGCCAGCAGCCCGACCGCCCTTCGGGAGGGTTCAACAGATACGCAGTATTTT. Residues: CASSPTALREGSTDTQYF.

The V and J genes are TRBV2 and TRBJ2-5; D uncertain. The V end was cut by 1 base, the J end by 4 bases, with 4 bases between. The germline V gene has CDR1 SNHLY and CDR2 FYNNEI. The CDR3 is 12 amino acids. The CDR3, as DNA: TGTGCCAGCAGTGAAGATCGAGAGACCCAGTACTTC. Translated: CASSEDRETQYF.

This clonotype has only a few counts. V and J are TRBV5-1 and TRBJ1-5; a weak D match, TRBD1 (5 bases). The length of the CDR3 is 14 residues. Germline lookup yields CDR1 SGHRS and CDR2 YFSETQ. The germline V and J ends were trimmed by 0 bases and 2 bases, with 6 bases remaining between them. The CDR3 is CASSLGDGNQPQHF. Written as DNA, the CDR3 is TGCGCCAGCAGCTTGGGGGACGGCAATCAGCCCCAGCATTTT.

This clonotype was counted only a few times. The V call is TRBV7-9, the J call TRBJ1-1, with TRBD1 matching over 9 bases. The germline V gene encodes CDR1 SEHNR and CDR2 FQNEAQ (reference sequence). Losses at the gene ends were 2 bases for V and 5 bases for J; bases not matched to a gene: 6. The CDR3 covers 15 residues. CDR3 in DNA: TGTGCCAGCAGCTTACCACAGGGGGCTGGAACTGAAGCTTTCTTT. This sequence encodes CASSLPQGAGTEAFF.